This T cell receptor beta chain comes out of a study of CD8 T cells in Susac syndrome. RNA in amounts of roughly 0.5 to 1 ug was reverse transcribed with random hexamers. Via MiXCR, TCRdb re-called the immunoSEQ multiplex PCR reads, giving one row per CDR3 protein. The data show some 120,000 distinct CDR3 sequences, approximately 95% seen once. V lost 8 bases, J lost 9 bases, and 14 bases lay in between. The V gene's germline CDR1 is SEHNR and CDR2 FQNEAQ (reference sequence). The CDR3 has 13 residues. The sequence was collected from a human donor with multiple sclerosis. Sequencing input: CD8+ T cells from PBMCs. The chain recombines TRBV7-9 with TRBJ1-6; perhaps TRBD1 as D (6 bases). The CDR3 coding sequence is TGTGCCAGCCGGCAGGGGAATTTTTCACCCCTCCACTTT. It specifies CASRQGNFSPLHF.